This T cell receptor (beta chain) was recorded in a study of T cell responses to AZD1222 COVID-19 vaccine. Whole-study results and caveats: Among the donors, most were white British and more were female, and clonal diversity was possibly underestimated.

Comments on this clone: Its antigen remains unidentified.

CDR3 length: 16 amino acids. Deletions cut 1 base from V and 1 base from J, with 14 bases between. The germline V gene has CDR1 SGDLS and CDR2 YYNGEE. Measured with immunoSEQ multiplex PCR; TCRdb has only the in-frame clones, and not every one. The repertoire consists of 150,000 or so clones, with around 89% occurring once and the leading ten covering less than 2.5%. The TCR comes from an adult in good health. The chain employs TRBV9 and TRBJ2-5; D possibly corresponds to TRBD1 (5 bases). This specimen consisted of peripheral blood, obtained on day 0 of AZD1222 vaccination. The CDR3 loop is CASSVKGAGPQETQYF. DNA of the CDR3: TGTGCCAGCAGCGTAAAAGGGGCAGGGCCCCAAGAGACCCAGTACTTC.